Below are 20 T cell receptor beta chains sequenced from a single sample in a study of T cells in Graves' hyperthyroidism and ophthalmopathy. Amplification yielded TCR beta CDR3 regions, with RNA transcripts as the source. The primer set for the first-round RT-PCR of the TCR CDR3 was HTBI. One entry per CDR3 protein, called by TCRdb with MiXCR from the multiplex PCR reads. The sample has about 600,000 distinct CDR3 sequences; roughly 15% are singletons. The sample was blood. Receptor source: a woman in her 40s with Graves' ophthalmopathy.

This clonotype was counted between two and nine times. The chain joins TRBV11-2 to TRBJ2-1, with D possibly TRBD1 on 6 matching bases. Trimming pared 7 bases from V and 7 bases from J, leaving 23 bases between. There are 16 residues in the CDR3. Looked up from germline, CDR1 is SGHAT and CDR2 is FQNNGV. The CDR3 DNA reads TGTGCCAGCACACCTCTCCGGGAACAAAGGGGGAATGAGCAGTTCTTC. It yields the protein CASTPLREQRGNEQFF.

This clonotype was found a few times. The chain has TRBV7-9 and TRBJ2-5; maybe TRBD1 (6 bases). Per the germline V gene, CDR1 is SEHNR and CDR2 is FQNEAQ (reference sequence). The CDR3 length is 14 residues. V lost 7 bases and J 1 base, leaving 13 bases between the germline ends. Written as DNA, the CDR3 is TGTGCCAGCACCCTGGACAGACTCCAAGAGACCCAGTACTTC. Protein: CASTLDRLQETQYF.

As concerns this clonotype: A read error is possible here, since a much larger clone lies one base away. The chain couples TRBV7-8 to TRBJ2-7; unclear D gene. Judging by the DNA end, TRBJ2-1 fits better; the J call may be wrong. CDR1 and CDR2 (germline): SGHVS, FQNEAQ. The CDR3 covers 12 residues. CDR3 residues: CASSSQAYEQFF. For the CDR3, the DNA is TGTGCCAGCAGCTCGCAAGCCTACGAGCAGTTCTTC.

This clonotype was counted only a few times. CDR3 protein: CASSRIGTSSQPQHF. The CDR3 bases are TGTGCCAGCAGCAGAATAGGGACATCGAGTCAGCCCCAGCATTTT. The chain uses TRBV6-2 or TRBV6-3 and TRBJ1-5, with a weak D call TRBD1 (6 bases). Germline loops: CDR1 MNHEY, CDR2 SVGEGT. The CDR3 extends over 15 amino acids. V lost 6 bases, J lost 6 bases, and 18 bases lay in between.

This clonotype was detected ten times or more. This chain links TRBV10-3 with TRBJ2-7; TRBD2 matches 10 bases. The CDR3 consists of 15 residues. Germline V gives CDR1 ENHRY, CDR2 SYGVKD. Germline trimming cut 3 bases from V and 2 bases from J; bases unmatched to any gene: 4. The CDR3: CAISDEREGPYEQYF. The CDR3 region has the DNA TGTGCCATCAGTGACGAGCGGGAGGGCCCCTACGAGCAGTACTTC.

This clonotype appeared a single time. A much larger clone differs from this one at a single base, so this may be a read error. V gene TRBV12-3 or TRBV12-4 combines with J gene TRBJ2-3; TRBD2 aligns across 10 bases. Trimming took 8 bases from V and 1 from J; bases not matched to a gene: 9. This CDR3 is 16 amino acids long. CDR3 sequence (DNA): TGTGCCAGCGGGCGCGGACTAGCGGATGGCACAGATACGCAGTATTTT. It specifies CASGRGLADGTDTQYF.

This clonotype was recorded at least ten times. The chain joins TRBV7-8 to TRBJ2-3; D not resolved. The V end lost 1 base, the J end lost 6 bases, and 14 bases lay between the germline ends. The germline gives CDR1 SGHVS, CDR2 FQNEAQ. There are 15 residues in the CDR3. CDR3 coding DNA: TGTGCCAGCAGCTTAGTGGGCCCCAAGGTCGATACGCAGTATTTT. Its protein is CASSLVGPKVDTQYF.

The chain recombines TRBV7-2 with TRBJ2-1; no definite D call. The CDR3 is 15 amino acids. Trimming pared 2 bases from V and 0 bases from J, leaving 8 bases between. In germline, CDR1 is SGHTA, CDR2 FQGNSA. CDR3 sequence: CASSLSVNSYNEQFF. In DNA, the CDR3 is TGTGCCAGCAGCTTATCCGTAAACTCCTACAATGAGCAGTTCTTC.

This clonotype was counted ten times or more. The chain links TRBV6-5 to TRBJ1-6; 9 positions match TRBD1. V shed 0 bases and J 6 bases; nucleotides not matched to a gene: 6. In germline, CDR1 is MNHEY, CDR2 SVGAGI. There are 17 residues in the CDR3. CDR3 sequence reads: CASSYSGQGSGNSPLHF. The DNA for the CDR3 is TGTGCCAGCAGTTACTCGGGACAGGGTTCGGGTAATTCACCCCTCCACTTT.

This clonotype was observed a handful of times. The J gene is TRBJ2-5, the V gene TRBV5-6; 8 bases line up with TRBD2. The CDR3 loop spans 15 amino acids. Germline CDR1 SGHDT, CDR2 YYEEEE. V gave up 4 bases and J gave up 5 bases; unmatched junction bases: 10. CDR3 region: CASSRGAGAGETQYF. As DNA, the CDR3 is TGTGCCAGCAGCCGGGGAGCGGGGGCAGGGGAGACCCAGTACTTC. Full variable domain (remainder filled in from reference TRBV5-6 and TRBJ2-5): DAGVTQSPTHLIKTRGQQVTLRCSPKSGHDTVSWYQQALGQGPQFIFQYYEEEERQRGNFPDRFSGHQFPNYSSELNVNALLLGDSALYLCASSRGAGAGETQYFGPGTRLLVL.

This clonotype was observed many times. This chain links TRBV30 with TRBJ2-1, with D maybe TRBD2 (6 bases). Trimming stripped 7 bases from V and 4 bases from J, with 14 bases between. This CDR3 region has 13 residues. Germline lookup yields CDR1 GTSNPN and CDR2 SVGIG (reference sequence). The CDR3 bases are TGTGCCTTAGCGGACCCGGGGTACAATGAGCAGTTCTTC. Its protein product is CALADPGYNEQFF.

This clonotype was seen a few times. The chain links TRBV12-5 to TRBJ1-5; D possibly corresponds to TRBD1 (6 bases). This CDR3 comprises 16 residues. The V end lost 3 bases, the J end lost 3 bases, and 15 bases lay between the germline ends. The germline V gene encodes CDR1 LGHNT and CDR2 FRNRAP. The CDR3 reads CASGFGARGNNQPQHF. CDR3 sequence (DNA): TGTGCTAGTGGTTTCGGGGCCAGGGGAAACAATCAGCCCCAGCATTTT.

Ten or more counts support this clonotype. The CDR3 reads CASSQVSEKLFF. DNA of the CDR3: TGTGCCAGCAGCCAAGTATCTGAAAAACTGTTTTTT. The chain links TRBV3-1 to TRBJ1-4; D uncertain. With 1 base removed from V and 7 bases from J, the gap between germline ends came to 4 bases. The CDR3 is 12 residues long. CDR1 LGHDT and CDR2 YNNKEL come from the germline V gene (reference sequence).

In its sample, this clonotype was seen many times. The chain employs TRBV9 and TRBJ1-1; maybe TRBD1 (5 bases). Trimming removed 2 bases from V and 1 base from J, with 9 bases in between. CDR3 length equals 14 residues. In germline, CDR1 is SGDLS, CDR2 YYNGEE. This chain's CDR3 is CASSVGTANTEAFF. For the CDR3, the DNA is TGTGCCAGCAGCGTGGGGACGGCGAACACTGAAGCTTTCTTT.

This chain connects TRBV19 to TRBJ2-2; 7 bases map to TRBD2. CDR3 length: 17 amino acids. The germline V gene encodes CDR1 LNHDA and CDR2 SQIVND (reference sequence). V dropped 5 bases and J dropped 7; count of bases not matched to a gene: 16. Here the CDR3 reads CASSFPLAVRPGGELFF. The CDR3 DNA reads as TGTGCCAGTAGTTTCCCTCTAGCGGTTCGGCCTGGCGGGGAGCTGTTTTTT.

This clonotype has at least ten counts. The chain carries TRBV19 and TRBJ2-3; no firm D call. Germline V gene data show CDR1 as LNHDA and CDR2 as SQIVND (reference sequence). This CDR3 has 14 amino acids. The V gene lost 5 bases and the J gene lost 0 bases, with 9 bases spanning the gap. CDR3 sequence: CASSEWGSTDTQYF. The CDR3 region has the DNA TGTGCCAGTAGTGAATGGGGTAGCACAGATACGCAGTATTTT.

Here the CDR3 reads CASSPGGENQPQHF. In nucleotides, the CDR3 is TGTGCCAGCAGCCCGGGGGGGGAGAATCAGCCCCAGCATTTT. The chain joins TRBV12-3 or TRBV12-4 to TRBJ1-5; possibly TRBD1 for D (5 bases). The CDR3 has 14 amino acids. Between the trimmed V and J ends, which lost 6 bases and 4 bases, there was a span of 13 bases.

This clonotype was recorded at least ten times. The J gene is TRBJ2-4, the V gene TRBV28; 14 nucleotides line up with TRBD2. V was clipped by 4 bases and J by 7 bases; unmatched bases: 12. The germline CDR1 and CDR2 sequences are MDHEN and SYDVKM. The CDR3 totals 18 residues. The CDR3 sequence: CASSSPTGTSGSRNIQYF. CDR3 DNA sequence: TGTGCCAGCAGTTCGCCCACCGGGACTAGCGGGAGTCGTAACATTCAGTACTTC.

The sample holds many counts of this clonotype. This chain uses TRBV11-2 with TRBJ1-6; 8 bases align to TRBD1. The CDR3 sequence is 16 residues long. The trim removed 1 base at V and 4 bases at J, leaving 3 bases unmatched. Germline values: CDR1 SGHAT, CDR2 FQNNGV. The CDR3 loop reads CASSLGGQEYNSPLHF. CDR3 coding DNA: TGTGCCAGCAGCTTAGGGGGACAGGAATATAATTCACCCCTCCACTTT.

This chain links TRBV12-3 or TRBV12-4 with TRBJ2-1, with TRBD1 matching 9 bases. V trimming: 5 bases; J trimming: 2 bases; junction bases outside the gene matches: 4. The CDR3 consists of 15 residues. CDR3 loop: CASSVQGAPYNEQFF. The CDR3 nucleotides read TGTGCCAGCAGTGTACAGGGGGCCCCCTACAATGAGCAGTTCTTC.